This T cell receptor (beta chain) is drawn from a study of blood T cell repertoires in COVID-19. Study details: Sources were T cells, B-cell-depleted T cells, or PBMCs; the material itself was cDNA or gDNA.

Trimming removed 0 bases from V and 0 bases from J, with 15 bases in between. Germline assignment: CDR1 LGHDT and CDR2 YNNKEL (reference sequence). The CDR3 contains 17 residues. In the authors' workflow: Amplifying reference gene primers gave estimates of nucleated cell counts. Method: immunoSEQ multiplex PCR; TCRdb's copy keeps in-frame clones and lacks some. Clone size and the V and J calls come from that table; the DNA yielded D and trimming. The sample carries a few hundred thousand clones, under 90% recorded once. While infection was still active, Seattle patients were enrolled and then followed longitudinally.

The receptor was isolated from a woman aged 25 to 39 with COVID-19, enrolled during active disease. The genes are TRBV3-1 (or the pseudogene TRBV3-2) and TRBJ2-7, with a tentative D call TRBD2 (5 bases). The sample taken for sequencing was peripheral blood. CDR3 nucleotide sequence: TGTGCCAGCAGCCAAGAAAAGATAGGACTCGGCTCCTACGAGCAGTACGTC. Protein product: CASSQEKIGLGSYEQYV.